The source of this T cell receptor beta chain is a study of graft-versus-host responses after intestinal transplantation. Study background: The transplants performed in recipients were multivisceral, liver-intestinal, or isolated intestinal. Following induction with anti-thymocyte globulin, all recipients were given tacrolimus and steroids for around three years. Study-wide results and caveats: GvH clones turned up in recipient marrow; some had shown up first in ileum or blood. Levels of circulating GvH clones at their peak were associated with early post-transplant HvG declines.

Sequencing used immunoSEQ multiplex PCR; TCRdb keeps in-frame clones, though not all of them. Among around 3,200 clones listed, about 93% were seen once. A remark on this clone: The antigen is unknown.

V shed 3 bases and J shed 8 bases, with 16 bases lying between them. The germline gives CDR1 MGHDK, CDR2 SYGVNS. The CDR3 runs to 14 residues. The gene calls are TRBV25-1 and TRBJ1-2, with TRBD1 as a possible D gene (6 bases). Specimen: bone marrow, collected 350 to 400 days after transplant. The source is a human patient who received an intestinal transplant, so some T cells may come from the graft donor. For the CDR3, the DNA is TGTGCCAGCAGTGATGGGGTTTACAGGGCAGGCTACACCTTC. It encodes CASSDGVYRAGYTF.